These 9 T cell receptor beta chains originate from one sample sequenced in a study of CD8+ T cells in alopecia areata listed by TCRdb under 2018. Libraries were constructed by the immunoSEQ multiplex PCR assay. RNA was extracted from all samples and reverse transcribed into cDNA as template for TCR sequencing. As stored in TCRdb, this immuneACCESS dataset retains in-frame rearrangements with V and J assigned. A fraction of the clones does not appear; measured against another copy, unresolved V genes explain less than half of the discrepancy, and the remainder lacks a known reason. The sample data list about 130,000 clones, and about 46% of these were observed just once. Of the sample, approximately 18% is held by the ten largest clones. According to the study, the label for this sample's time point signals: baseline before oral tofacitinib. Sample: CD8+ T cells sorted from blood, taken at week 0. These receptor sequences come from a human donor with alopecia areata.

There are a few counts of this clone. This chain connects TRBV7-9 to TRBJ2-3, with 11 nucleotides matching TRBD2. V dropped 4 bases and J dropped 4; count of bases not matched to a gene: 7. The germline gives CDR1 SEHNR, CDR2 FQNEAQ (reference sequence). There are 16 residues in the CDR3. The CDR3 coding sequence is TGTGCCAGCAGCTCATTACTAGCGGGGGTGGCAGATACGCAGTATTTT. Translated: CASSSLLAGVADTQYF.

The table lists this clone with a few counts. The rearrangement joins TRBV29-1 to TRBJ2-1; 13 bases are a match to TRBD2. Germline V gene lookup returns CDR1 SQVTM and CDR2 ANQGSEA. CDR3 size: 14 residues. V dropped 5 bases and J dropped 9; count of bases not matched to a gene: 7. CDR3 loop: CSVRLAGGRGEQFF. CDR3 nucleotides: TGCAGCGTTAGACTAGCGGGGGGCCGGGGTGAGCAGTTCTTC.

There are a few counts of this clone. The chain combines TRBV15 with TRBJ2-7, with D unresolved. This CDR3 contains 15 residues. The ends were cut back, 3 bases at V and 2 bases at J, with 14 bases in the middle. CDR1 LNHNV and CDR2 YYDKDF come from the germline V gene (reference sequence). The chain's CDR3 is CATSRAQKAPYEQYF. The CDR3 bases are TGTGCCACCAGCAGGGCGCAAAAGGCCCCCTACGAGCAGTACTTC. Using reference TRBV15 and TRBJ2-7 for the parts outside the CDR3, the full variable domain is DAMVIQNPRYQVTQFGKPVTLSCSQTLNHNVMYWYQQKSSQAPKLLFHYYDKDFNNEADTPDNFQSRRPNTSFCFLDIRSPGLGDTAMYLCATSRAQKAPYEQYFGPGTRLTVT.

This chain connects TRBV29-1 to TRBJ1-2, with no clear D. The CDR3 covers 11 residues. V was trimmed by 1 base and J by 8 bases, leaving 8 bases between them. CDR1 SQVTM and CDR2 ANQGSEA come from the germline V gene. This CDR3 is CSVEGADGYTF. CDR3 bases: TGCAGCGTTGAAGGCGCGGACGGCTACACCTTC.

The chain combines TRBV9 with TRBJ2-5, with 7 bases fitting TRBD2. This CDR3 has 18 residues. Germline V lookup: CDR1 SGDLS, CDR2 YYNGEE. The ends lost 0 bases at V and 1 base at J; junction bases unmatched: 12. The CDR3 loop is CASSVGVQIGGTQETQYF. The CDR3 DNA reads TGTGCCAGCAGCGTAGGAGTGCAGATCGGGGGGACCCAAGAGACCCAGTACTTC.

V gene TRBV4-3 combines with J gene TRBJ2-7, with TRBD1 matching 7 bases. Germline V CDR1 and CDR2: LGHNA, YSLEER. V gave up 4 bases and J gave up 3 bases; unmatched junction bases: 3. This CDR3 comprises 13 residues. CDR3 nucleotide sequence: TGCGCCAGCAGCCCGACAGGGAACTACGAGCAGTACTTC. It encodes CASSPTGNYEQYF.

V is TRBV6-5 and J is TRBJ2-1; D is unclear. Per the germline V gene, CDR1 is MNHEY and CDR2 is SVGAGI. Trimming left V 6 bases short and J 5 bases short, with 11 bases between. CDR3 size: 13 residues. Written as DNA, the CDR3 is TGTGCCAGCAGCCTAAGTGGGAACAATGAGCAGTTCTTC. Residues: CASSLSGNNEQFF.

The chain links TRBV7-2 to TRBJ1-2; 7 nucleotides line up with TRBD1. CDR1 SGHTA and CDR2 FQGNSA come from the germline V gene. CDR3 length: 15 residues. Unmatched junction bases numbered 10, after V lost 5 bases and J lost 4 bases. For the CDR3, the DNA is TGTGCCAGCAGCATATCCGGGACAGCGTCCTATGGCTACACCTTC. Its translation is CASSISGTASYGYTF.

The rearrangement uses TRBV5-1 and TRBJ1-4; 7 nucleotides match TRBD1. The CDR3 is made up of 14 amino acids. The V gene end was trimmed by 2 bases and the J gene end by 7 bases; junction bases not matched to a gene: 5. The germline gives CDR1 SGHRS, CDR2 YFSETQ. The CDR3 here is CASSFEGAGEKLFF. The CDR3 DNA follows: TGCGCCAGCAGCTTCGAGGGGGCCGGTGAAAAACTGTTTTTT.